One sample yielded the 20 T cell receptor beta chains listed below, sequenced in a study of regulatory T cells in long-lasting Graves disease. Indicated time point: persistent/refractory GD, antithyroid drugs over 5 years with positive TRAb. RNA from PBMCs was the source of the TCR library. iRepertoire HTBI primers and Arm-PCR of CDR3 regions built TCR beta libraries. TCRdb recomputed calls from the multiplex PCR reads with MiXCR, one row per CDR3 protein. The sample contains 450,000 or so distinct CDR3 sequences, about 20% of which appear only once. Source: peripheral blood mononuclear cells (PBMCs), taken when the disease was refractory, from a patient treated with antithyroid drugs. The origin of the receptors is a female donor with Graves disease.

This clonotype has a count of ten or more. V and J are TRBV11-2 and TRBJ1-2, with D possibly being TRBD1 (5 bases). Germline V lookup: CDR1 SGHAT, CDR2 FQNNGV. CDR3 size: 13 residues. The ends were cut back, 1 base at V and 5 bases at J, with 8 bases in the middle. The CDR3 nucleotides read TGTGCCAGCAGCTTAGGACCAGGGTATGGCTACACCTTC. It yields the protein CASSLGPGYGYTF.

This rearrangement joins TRBV7-2 to TRBJ2-3; TRBD2 aligns across 7 bases. CDR1 and CDR2 (germline): SGHTA, FQGNSA. CDR3 length: 15 residues. Trimming cost V 2 bases and J 4 bases; bases outside gene matches: 6. In nucleotides, the CDR3 is TGTGCCAGCAGCTTACGTGCTAGCGGCTCAGATACGCAGTATTTT. It encodes CASSLRASGSDTQYF.

Note on this clonotype: A read error may account for a junction end that differs from germline. V is TRBV30 and J is TRBJ1-4, with D possibly matching TRBD1 (6 bases). The germline gives CDR1 GTSNPN, CDR2 SVGIG (reference sequence). The CDR3 is 16 amino acids. For the CDR3, the DNA is TGTGCCTGGAGTACCCCCAGAGGGACAACTCATGAAAAACTGTTTTTT. Translated: CAWSTPRGTTHEKLFF.

Ten or more counts support this clonotype. This chain joins TRBV11-2 and TRBJ2-3; D possibly matches TRBD1 or TRBD2 (5 bases each). Germline CDR1 is SGHAT and CDR2 is FQNNGV. The CDR3 length is 13 residues. The ends were cut back, 5 bases at V and 3 bases at J, with 9 bases in the middle. The CDR3: CASSQGGTDTQYF. For the CDR3, the DNA is TGTGCCAGCAGCCAGGGCGGGACAGATACGCAGTATTTT. The full variable domain, completed using reference TRBV11-2 and TRBJ2-3, is EAGVAQSPRYKIIEKRQSVAFWCNPISGHATLYWYQQILGQGPKLLIQFQNNGVVDDSQLPKDRFSAERLKGVDSTLKIQPAKLEDSAVYLCASSQGGTDTQYFGPGTRLTVL.

This clonotype has a handful of counts. V gene TRBV7-3 combines with J gene TRBJ2-2; D ambiguous. The CDR3 is 15 amino acids. From germline, CDR1 is SGHTA and CDR2 FQGTGA. With 2 bases removed from V and 2 bases from J, the gap between germline ends came to 9 bases. CDR3 protein: CASSLLPANTGELFF. The DNA for the CDR3 is TGTGCCAGCAGCTTACTCCCCGCTAACACCGGGGAGCTGTTTTTT.

This chain connects TRBV20-1 to TRBJ2-2; 16 nucleotides match TRBD2. Germline CDR1 is DFQATT and CDR2 is SNEGSKA (reference sequence). The CDR3 covers 15 residues. V shed 6 bases and J 6 bases; nucleotides not matched to a gene: 4. The CDR3, as DNA: TGCAGTGCGCGGGGGACTAGCGGGAGGGCCGGGGAGCTGTTTTTT. It translates to CSARGTSGRAGELFF.

This clonotype was counted between two and nine times. The V gene is TRBV9, the J gene TRBJ2-5; the match to TRBD1 covers 8 bases. Germline CDR1 SGDLS, CDR2 YYNGEE. This CDR3 spans 13 amino acids. V trimming: 4 bases; J trimming: 4 bases; junction bases outside the gene matches: 3. CDR3 nucleotide sequence: TGTGCCAGCAGCCCAGGGGGCTCAGAGACCCAGTACTTC. Protein: CASSPGGSETQYF.

There are many counts of this clonotype. CDR3 DNA sequence: TGTGCCAGCAGTTCGACAGCTGTCTCCTACGAGCAGTACTTC. It is translated as CASSSTAVSYEQYF. V usage is TRBV28 and J usage is TRBJ2-7; possibly TRBD1 for D (5 bases). The CDR3 totals 14 residues. The V end was cut by 4 bases, the J end by 0 bases, with 10 bases between. The germline V gene has CDR1 MDHEN and CDR2 SYDVKM.

About this clonotype: A much larger clone sits a single nucleotide away, making a read error possible. V usage is TRBV2 and J usage is TRBJ2-7; TRBD2 might be the D (6 bases). From germline, CDR1 is SNHLY and CDR2 FYNNEI. This CDR3 contains 13 residues. This CDR3 is CASRDYISYGQYF. The CDR3 DNA is TGTGCCAGCAGGGACTATATCTCCTACGGGCAGTACTTC.

The sample holds a few counts of this clonotype. This clone may be a read error of a much larger clone one base away. The chain is built from TRBV14 and TRBJ2-7; D unresolved. The CDR3 is 12 residues long. Germline CDR1 reads SGHDN; CDR2 reads FVKESK. V was shortened by 2 bases and J by 2 bases, with 4 bases between the two germline ends. The DNA for the CDR3 is TGTGCCAGCAGCCAACAGGCCTACGAGCAGTACTTC. Translated: CASSQQAYEQYF.

This clonotype was counted once. The genes are TRBV18 and TRBJ2-5; D gene uncertain. The CDR3 loop spans 16 amino acids. The germline V gene encodes CDR1 KGHSH and CDR2 LQKENI. The V gene lost 0 bases and the J gene lost 2 bases, with 13 bases spanning the gap. The CDR3 nucleotides read TGTGCCAGCTCACCACCGGGCCGTCTATCGCAAGAGACCCAGTACTTC. It translates to CASSPPGRLSQETQYF.

This clonotype was recorded many times. The chain combines TRBV12-3 or TRBV12-4 with TRBJ1-2; tentative D call: TRBD1 (5 bases). Trimming shortened V by 6 bases and J by 2 bases, and 10 bases separated the two germline ends. The CDR3 sequence is 13 residues long. The CDR3 sequence is CASRRQINYGYTF. CDR3 nucleotides: TGTGCCAGCAGGAGACAGATAAACTATGGCTACACCTTC.

The chain couples TRBV7-8 to TRBJ1-4, with 7 bases lining up with TRBD1. V was clipped by 5 bases and J by 2 bases; unmatched bases: 5. Germline loops: CDR1 SGHVS, CDR2 FQNEAQ. This CDR3 contains 15 residues. CDR3 nucleotide sequence: TGTGCCAGCAGCCAGGACAGGTGGACTAATGAAAAACTGTTTTTT. Its protein product is CASSQDRWTNEKLFF.

V and J are TRBV18 and TRBJ1-1; possibly TRBD1 for D (5 bases). This CDR3 region has 15 residues. V was clipped by 0 bases and J by 6 bases, with 14 bases between them. Germline loops: CDR1 KGHSH, CDR2 LQKENI. CDR3 sequence reads: CASSPPAGSGSEAFF. In DNA, the CDR3 is TGTGCCAGCTCACCACCGGCAGGGAGCGGTTCTGAAGCTTTCTTT.

A word on this clonotype: A junction end diverges from the germline sequence, so it may reflect a read error. CDR3 loop: CAGSLSGATYEQYF. The CDR3 region has the DNA TGCGCCGGCAGCCTTAGCGGGGCCACCTACGAGCAGTACTTC. V gene TRBV4-1 combines with J gene TRBJ2-7; TRBD2 agrees at 8 bases. Per germline, CDR1 MGHRA and CDR2 YSYEKL. The CDR3 sequence is 14 residues long.

This clonotype occurred many times. The V gene is TRBV7-2, the J gene TRBJ2-7, with D hard to call. V dropped 0 bases and J dropped 4 bases, with 4 bases sitting between them. The CDR3 consists of 12 residues. Looked up from germline, CDR1 is SGHTA and CDR2 is FQGNSA. The CDR3 bases are TGTGCCAGCAGCTTAGCGCGATACGAGCAGTACTTC. Residues: CASSLARYEQYF.

The chain joins TRBV4-2 to TRBJ2-7, with TRBD2 matching over 10 bases. This CDR3 comprises 15 residues. CDR1 LGHNA and CDR2 YNFKEQ come from the germline V gene. Trimming cost V 0 bases and J 6 bases; bases outside gene matches: 5. This CDR3 is CASSQEPSGSGEQYF. CDR3 DNA: TGTGCCAGCAGCCAAGAGCCTAGCGGGAGCGGCGAGCAGTACTTC.

The chain is built from TRBV7-2 and TRBJ1-2; D is possibly TRBD1 (6 bases). V dropped 4 bases and J dropped 3 bases, with 12 bases sitting between them. The CDR3 covers 14 residues. Germline assignment: CDR1 SGHTA and CDR2 FQGNSA. The CDR3 DNA is TGTGCCAGCAGCTCCAGGGGTGAGGACTATGGCTACACCTTC. Protein product: CASSSRGEDYGYTF.

The chain has TRBV12-3 or TRBV12-4 and TRBJ1-2, with D tentatively TRBD1 (5 bases). Between the trimmed V and J ends, which lost 8 bases and 8 bases, there was a span of 21 bases. The CDR3 consists of 14 residues. In nucleotides, the CDR3 is TGTGCCAGCTCTCTCGGGGCAATGACGCGCGGCTACACCTTC. This codes for CASSLGAMTRGYTF.

This clonotype was detected a few times. The genes are TRBV20-1 and TRBJ2-5; 8 nucleotides line up with TRBD1. With V trimmed by 7 bases and J by 6 bases, 16 bases remained unmatched. CDR1 is DFQATT and CDR2 is SNEGSKA in the germline V gene (reference sequence). The CDR3 has 15 amino acids. The CDR3 DNA is TGCAGTGTCGAACCCAGAAAGACAGGGGCGAAGACCCAGTACTTC. This translates into CSVEPRKTGAKTQYF.